Following are 30 T cell receptor beta chains from one sample sequenced in a study of identical twins. One entry per CDR3 protein results from TCRdb running MiXCR on the 5' RACE reads. The repertoire has roughly 500,000 distinct CDR3 sequences, roughly a fifth of them found once; the top ten carry 0.91%. The same data also went into a second study, on T cells expressing NK-cell markers.

Input material: CD4+ T cells sorted from blood. The receptors stem from a woman aged 18-29 years in good health.

This chain joins TRBV29-1 and TRBJ1-2; TRBD1 agrees at 9 bases. Trimming removed 6 bases from V and 2 bases from J; junction bases left unmatched: 4. The CDR3 length is 13 residues. Germline CDR1 and CDR2: SQVTM and ANQGSEA. The chain's CDR3 is CSVGGQGNYGYTF. In nucleotides, the CDR3 is TGCAGCGTCGGGGGACAGGGAAACTATGGCTACACCTTC.

The gene calls are TRBV12-3 or TRBV12-4 and TRBJ2-3, with D perhaps TRBD1 (6 bases). The CDR3 runs 13 residues. V was trimmed by 8 bases and J by 2 bases, leaving 11 bases between them. CDR3 residues: CASWTEDTDTQYF. In DNA, the CDR3 is TGTGCCAGCTGGACAGAAGACACAGATACGCAGTATTTT.

This clonotype has just a few counts. V is TRBV12-3 or TRBV12-4 and J is TRBJ1-1, with D possibly matching TRBD1 (6 bases). The CDR3 totals 17 residues. Trimming stripped 7 bases from V and 0 bases from J, with 21 bases between. This CDR3 is CASIPGGGRGMNTEAFF. In nucleotides, the CDR3 is TGTGCCAGCATCCCGGGTGGGGGCAGGGGAATGAACACTGAAGCTTTCTTT.

This clonotype turned up a few times. This chain links TRBV19 with TRBJ2-5, with a weak D call TRBD2 (7 bases). V lost 7 bases and J 5 bases, leaving 17 bases between the germline ends. The germline V gene encodes CDR1 LNHDA and CDR2 SQIVND (reference sequence). The CDR3 covers 14 residues. The CDR3 nucleotides are TGTGCCAGTAATGGGGGGGCGGGTTTCGAGACCCAGTACTTC. Protein: CASNGGAGFETQYF.

This clonotype was counted many times. The genes are TRBV10-3 and TRBJ2-7; the D gene is possibly TRBD1 (5 bases). The CDR3 covers 12 residues. Trimming pared 0 bases from V and 5 bases from J, leaving 5 bases between. The germline V gene encodes CDR1 ENHRY and CDR2 SYGVKD. The CDR3 spells CAISESRDEQYF. CDR3 coding DNA: TGTGCCATCAGTGAGTCCAGGGACGAGCAGTACTTC.

The chain employs TRBV7-9 and TRBJ1-1; no clear D gene. This CDR3 has 14 residues. Trimming took off 5 bases at V and 0 bases at J, with 10 bases between the two ends. CDR1 and CDR2 from the germline V gene are SEHNR and FQNEAQ (reference sequence). The CDR3 DNA reads TGTGCCAGCAGCCCCCGACTTCTGAACACTGAAGCTTTCTTT. This translates into CASSPRLLNTEAFF.

This clonotype came up many times. This sequence joins TRBV11-2 and TRBJ2-4; a weak D match, TRBD2 (5 bases). The ends were cut back, 2 bases at V and 8 bases at J, with 16 bases in the middle. CDR1 is SGHAT and CDR2 is FQNNGV in the germline V gene. The CDR3 length is 15 residues. CDR3: CASSLTSGNRDIQYF. The CDR3 coding sequence is TGTGCCAGCAGCTTAACTTCGGGAAATCGGGACATTCAGTACTTC. The full variable domain, rest sourced from reference TRBV11-2 and TRBJ2-4, is EAGVAQSPRYKIIEKRQSVAFWCNPISGHATLYWYQQILGQGPKLLIQFQNNGVVDDSQLPKDRFSAERLKGVDSTLKIQPAKLEDSAVYLCASSLTSGNRDIQYFGAGTRLSVL.

CDR3 sequence reads: CASSATSDYIYGYTF. CDR3 sequence (DNA): TGTGCCAGCAGCGCCACATCTGACTACATCTATGGCTACACCTTC. The chain links TRBV7-2 to TRBJ1-2; no clear D. The CDR3 runs 15 residues. Germline V gene data show CDR1 as SGHTA and CDR2 as FQGNSA. Trimming shortened V by 5 bases and J by 4 bases, and 17 bases separated the two germline ends.

J is TRBJ2-7 and V is TRBV15; maybe TRBD1 (6 bases). Germline V gene data show CDR1 as LNHNV and CDR2 as YYDKDF (reference sequence). The CDR3 has 12 residues. Trimming took 2 bases from V and 12 from J, leaving 14 bases between them. DNA of the CDR3: TGTGCCACCAGCAGATCCCGGGACACGGCGTACTTC. It translates to CATSRSRDTAYF.

This clonotype showed up just a few times. The rearrangement joins TRBV20-1 to TRBJ2-2; perhaps TRBD2 as D (5 bases). CDR3 length equals 18 residues. Trimming left V 2 bases short and J 0 bases short, with 19 bases between. Germline CDR1 reads DFQATT; CDR2 reads SNEGSKA (reference sequence). DNA of the CDR3: TGCAGTGCTAGATTAGAGAGTCGTGCGGGTACGAACACCGGGGAGCTGTTTTTT. As protein: CSARLESRAGTNTGELFF.

This clonotype was picked up many times. The rearrangement uses TRBV12-3 or TRBV12-4 and TRBJ2-1; D might be TRBD2 (5 bases). V was cut by 3 bases and J by 0 bases, with 15 bases left in between. The CDR3 runs to 17 residues. The CDR3 here is CASSLRAGASSYNEQFF. The CDR3 DNA sequence: TGTGCCAGCAGTTTGCGTGCGGGTGCGAGCTCCTACAATGAGCAGTTCTTC.

Only a few counts were recorded for this clonotype. In DNA, the CDR3 is TGTGCCTGCAGCCTAGAGGCAGATACGCAGTATTTT. This encodes CACSLEADTQYF. This chain links TRBV30 with TRBJ2-3, with D uncertain. The V gene lost 6 bases and the J gene lost 4 bases, with 11 bases spanning the gap. From germline, CDR1 is GTSNPN and CDR2 SVGIG (reference sequence). The CDR3 runs to 12 residues.

This clonotype was seen many times. The V and J genes are TRBV7-2 and TRBJ2-7, with TRBD2 as a possible D gene (5 bases). This CDR3 contains 13 residues. Trimming shortened V by 0 bases and J by 2 bases, and 5 bases separated the two germline ends. In germline, CDR1 is SGHTA, CDR2 FQGNSA. This chain's CDR3 is CASSLATTYEQYF. Here the CDR3 DNA reads TGTGCCAGCAGCTTAGCGACTACCTACGAGCAGTACTTC.

This clonotype was observed a few times. The rearrangement joins TRBV20-1 to TRBJ2-5; the D is unclear. The CDR3 runs to 14 residues. The germline CDR1 and CDR2 sequences are DFQATT and SNEGSKA (reference sequence). Trimming stripped 0 bases from V and 0 bases from J, with 8 bases between. CDR3: CSARDRQYQETQYF. The CDR3 DNA sequence: TGCAGTGCTAGAGATAGGCAGTACCAAGAGACCCAGTACTTC.

The table lists this clonotype with a few counts. This chain joins TRBV20-1 and TRBJ2-1; 9 bases are a match to TRBD2. Germline lookup yields CDR1 DFQATT and CDR2 SNEGSKA (reference sequence). This CDR3 has 15 residues. Trimming removed 6 bases from V and 5 bases from J; junction bases left unmatched: 11. The CDR3 protein is CSAQGVAGANNEQFF. CDR3 nucleotides: TGCAGTGCCCAGGGGGTAGCGGGAGCTAACAATGAGCAGTTCTTC.

In this sample, this clonotype turned up a few times. The V and J genes are TRBV20-1 and TRBJ1-1; D remains unclear. The ends were cut back, 6 bases at V and 3 bases at J, with 11 bases in the middle. The CDR3 has 12 residues. Germline V gene sequence: CDR1 DFQATT, CDR2 SNEGSKA (reference sequence). The DNA of the CDR3 is TGCAGTGCCATAGATCACGACACTGAAGCTTTCTTT. Translation gives CSAIDHDTEAFF.

This clonotype was detected only a few times. The V call is TRBV6-1, the J call TRBJ1-2; D is possibly TRBD1 (6 bases). V lost 5 bases and J lost 4, with 11 bases in between. Germline V gene data show CDR1 as MNHNS and CDR2 as SASEGT. CDR3 length: 13 residues. The CDR3 reads CASSRGHFYGYTF. Written as DNA, the CDR3 is TGTGCCAGCAGTCGGGGACACTTCTATGGCTACACCTTC.

This clonotype was counted between two and nine times. V gene TRBV29-1 combines with J gene TRBJ2-6; 11 bases match TRBD1. The CDR3 length is 16 residues. Germline values: CDR1 SQVTM, CDR2 ANQGSEA. The V and J ends lost 6 bases and 0 bases, in that order; junction bases with no gene match: 4. In nucleotides, the CDR3 is TGCAGCGTCACCGGGACAGGGGGCTCTGGGGCCAACGTCCTGACTTTC. Its protein is CSVTGTGGSGANVLTF.

This clonotype was seen at least ten times. The genes are TRBV12-3 or TRBV12-4 and TRBJ2-7; weak D call: TRBD2 (6 bases). V was clipped by 8 bases and J by 1 base, with 21 bases between them. This CDR3 comprises 16 residues. The CDR3 DNA is TGTGCCAGCGGGGGTCACGGGACTCTACAATCCTACGAGCAGTACTTC. Translated, it gives CASGGHGTLQSYEQYF.

The rearrangement links TRBV5-1 to TRBJ2-7; D gene uncertain. This CDR3 has 15 amino acids. Per germline, CDR1 SGHRS and CDR2 YFSETQ. Trimming took off 5 bases at V and 1 base at J, with 16 bases between the two ends. Written as DNA, the CDR3 is TGCGCCAGCAGTGTCTCGGCCGCCAAATCCTACGAGCAGTACTTC. This sequence encodes CASSVSAAKSYEQYF.

The rearrangement uses TRBV30 and TRBJ1-1, with TRBD1 matching over 7 bases. With V trimmed by 8 bases and J by 0 bases, 6 bases remained unmatched. The CDR3 has 13 residues. The germline gives CDR1 GTSNPN, CDR2 SVGIG (reference sequence). CDR3 nucleotides: TGTGCCGCTAGGACAGGTATGAACACTGAAGCTTTCTTT. Translating gives CAARTGMNTEAFF.

The DNA of the CDR3 is TGTGCCAGCAGTGCGCTGGGGACAGTGGGGGTTTATGGCTACACCTTC. Its translation is CASSALGTVGVYGYTF. V gene TRBV12-3 or TRBV12-4 combines with J gene TRBJ1-2; 7 bases map to TRBD1. The length of the CDR3 is 16 residues. V dropped 5 bases and J dropped 5; count of bases not matched to a gene: 14.

This clonotype was detected only a few times. The junction departs from germline at one end; a sequencing error may be responsible. The chain carries TRBV7-7 and TRBJ2-3; D is ambiguous. This CDR3 has 14 amino acids. CDR1 SSHAT and CDR2 FNYEAQ come from the germline V gene (reference sequence). This CDR3 reads CASSLLGWNNTQYF. The CDR3 DNA follows: TGTGCTAGCAGCTTACTCGGCTGGAACAATACGCAGTATTTT.

This clonotype has a handful of counts. The chain combines TRBV5-1 with TRBJ1-2; no clear D gene. CDR3 length: 13 residues. Trimming removed 4 bases at V and 6 bases at J, with 13 bases between. Germline V gene data show CDR1 as SGHRS and CDR2 as YFSETQ. The CDR3 DNA sequence: TGCGCCAGCAGCCGTGACGGCCGCGATGGCTACACCTTC. Protein product: CASSRDGRDGYTF. Together with reference TRBV5-1 and TRBJ1-2, the CDR3 gives the full variable domain: KAGVTQTPRYLIKTRGQQVTLSCSPISGHRSVSWYQQTPGQGLQFLFEYFSETQRNKGNFPGRFSGRQFSNSRSEMNVSTLELGDSALYLCASSRDGRDGYTFGSGTRLTVV.

Ten or more counts support this clonotype. At one of its ends the junction is not consistent with the germline gene, which may arise from a read error. V usage is TRBV5-1 and J usage is TRBJ2-7; unclear D gene. The V gene's germline CDR1 is SGHRS and CDR2 YFSETQ. The CDR3 consists of 14 residues. CDR3 protein: CASSLGLADYEQYF. DNA for the CDR3: TGTGCCAGCAGCTTGGGCCTGGCGGACTACGAGCAGTACTTC.

This clonotype appeared a few times. V usage is TRBV20-1 and J usage is TRBJ2-3; a weak D match, TRBD2 (6 bases). With 1 base removed from V and 4 bases from J, the gap between germline ends came to 9 bases. The germline CDR1 and CDR2 sequences are DFQATT and SNEGSKA (reference sequence). This CDR3 has 13 residues. CDR3 residues: CSARAGVPDTQYF. As DNA, the CDR3 is TGCAGTGCTAGAGCGGGAGTCCCAGATACGCAGTATTTT.

This clonotype has just a few counts. The chain employs TRBV10-1 and TRBJ2-1; 11 bases align to TRBD1. V lost 5 bases to trimming and J lost 2 bases; unmatched junction nucleotides: 8. This CDR3 spans 17 amino acids. The germline CDR1 and CDR2 sequences are WNHNN and SYGVQD (reference sequence). This CDR3 is CASSTSGTGGTYNEQFF. The CDR3 region has the DNA TGCGCCAGCAGTACCTCCGGGACAGGGGGTACCTACAATGAGCAGTTCTTC.

The chain combines TRBV10-1 with TRBJ2-1; D call uncertain. V lost 0 bases to trimming and J lost 9 bases, with 12 bases between them. The CDR3 has 14 amino acids. Germline V CDR1 and CDR2: WNHNN, SYGVQD (reference sequence). CDR3 region: CASSESPTLVEQFF. The CDR3 DNA sequence: TGCGCCAGCAGTGAGTCCCCGACGTTGGTTGAGCAGTTCTTC.

V usage is TRBV7-9 and J usage is TRBJ2-5, with 13 bases identical to TRBD2. V was clipped by 3 bases and J by 4 bases; unmatched bases: 8. The CDR3 is 17 residues long. CDR1 and CDR2 (germline): SEHNR, FQNEAQ (reference sequence). CDR3 protein: CASSFGLAGVGSETQYF. The CDR3 DNA reads TGTGCCAGCAGCTTTGGACTAGCGGGGGTAGGGTCAGAGACCCAGTACTTC.

The chain combines TRBV2 with TRBJ1-5; 11 bases map to TRBD1. This CDR3 spans 15 amino acids. V shed 6 bases, J shed 9 bases, and the junction held 10 bases outside the gene matches. Germline V gene lookup returns CDR1 SNHLY and CDR2 FYNNEI. CDR3 protein: CASRAWTGGTWPQHF. For the CDR3, the DNA is TGTGCCAGCAGAGCCTGGACAGGGGGCACATGGCCCCAGCATTTT. Full variable domain (outside the CDR3, taken from reference TRBV2 and TRBJ1-5): EPEVTQTPSHQVTQMGQEVILRCVPISNHLYFYWYRQILGQKVEFLVSFYNNEISEKSEIFDDQFSVERPDGSNFTLKIRSTKLEDSAMYFCASRAWTGGTWPQHFGDGTRLSIL.